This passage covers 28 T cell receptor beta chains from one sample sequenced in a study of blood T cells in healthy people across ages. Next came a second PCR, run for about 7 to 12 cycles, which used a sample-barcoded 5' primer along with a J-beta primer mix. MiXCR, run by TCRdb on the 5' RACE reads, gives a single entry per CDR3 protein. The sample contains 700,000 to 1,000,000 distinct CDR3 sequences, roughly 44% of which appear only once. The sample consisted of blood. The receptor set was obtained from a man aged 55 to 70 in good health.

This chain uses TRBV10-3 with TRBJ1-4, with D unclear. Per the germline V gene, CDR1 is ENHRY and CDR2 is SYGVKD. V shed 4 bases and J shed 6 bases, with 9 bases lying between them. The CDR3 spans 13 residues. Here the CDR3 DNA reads TGTGCCATCAGTGGGACGTCGGATGAAAAACTGTTTTTT. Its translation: CAISGTSDEKLFF.

CDR3 sequence (DNA): TGCAGTGTAAGAACTAGCGGGGTCAACGAGCAGTACTTC. Its translation: CSVRTSGVNEQYF. The chain couples TRBV20-1 to TRBJ2-7; 10 nucleotides line up with TRBD2. V was clipped by 7 bases and J by 5 bases; unmatched bases: 8. This CDR3 comprises 13 residues. In germline, CDR1 is DFQATT, CDR2 SNEGSKA (reference sequence).

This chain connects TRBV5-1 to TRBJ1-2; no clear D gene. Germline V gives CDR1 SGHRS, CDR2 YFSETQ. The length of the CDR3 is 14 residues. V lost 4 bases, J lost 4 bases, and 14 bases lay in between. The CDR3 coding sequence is TGCGCCAGCAGCGGCACAGCGCCTTCCTATGGCTACACCTTC. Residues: CASSGTAPSYGYTF.

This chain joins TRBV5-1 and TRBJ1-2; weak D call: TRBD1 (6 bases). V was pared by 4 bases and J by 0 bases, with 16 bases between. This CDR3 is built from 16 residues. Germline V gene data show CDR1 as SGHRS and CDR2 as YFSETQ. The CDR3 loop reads CASSPDRTEANYGYTF. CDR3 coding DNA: TGCGCCAGCAGCCCGGACCGGACAGAAGCTAACTATGGCTACACCTTC.

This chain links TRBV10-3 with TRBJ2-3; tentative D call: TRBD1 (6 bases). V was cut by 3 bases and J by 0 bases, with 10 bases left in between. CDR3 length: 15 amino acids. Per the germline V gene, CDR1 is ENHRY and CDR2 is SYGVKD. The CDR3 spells CAISDQGKSTDTQYF. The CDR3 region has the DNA TGTGCCATCAGTGATCAGGGGAAGAGCACAGATACGCAGTATTTT.

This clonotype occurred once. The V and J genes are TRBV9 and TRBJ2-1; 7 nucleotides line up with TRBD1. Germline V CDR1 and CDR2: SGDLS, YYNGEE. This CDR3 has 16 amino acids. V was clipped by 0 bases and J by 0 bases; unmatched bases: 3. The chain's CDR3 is CASSVGDSGSYNEQFF. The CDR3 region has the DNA TGTGCCAGCAGCGTAGGGGACAGCGGCTCCTACAATGAGCAGTTCTTC.

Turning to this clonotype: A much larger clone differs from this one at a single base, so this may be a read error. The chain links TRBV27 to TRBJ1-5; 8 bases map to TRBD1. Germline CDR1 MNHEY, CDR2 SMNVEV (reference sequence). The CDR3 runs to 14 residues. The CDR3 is CVSSDRGSNQPQHF. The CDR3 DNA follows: TGTGTCAGCAGTGACAGGGGTAGCAATCAGCCCCAGCATTTT.

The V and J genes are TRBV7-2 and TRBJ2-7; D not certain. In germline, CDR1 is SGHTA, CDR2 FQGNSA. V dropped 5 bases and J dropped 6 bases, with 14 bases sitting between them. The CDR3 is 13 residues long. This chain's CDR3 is CASSPTDWLEQYF. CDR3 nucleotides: TGTGCCAGCAGCCCCACCGATTGGCTCGAGCAGTACTTC.

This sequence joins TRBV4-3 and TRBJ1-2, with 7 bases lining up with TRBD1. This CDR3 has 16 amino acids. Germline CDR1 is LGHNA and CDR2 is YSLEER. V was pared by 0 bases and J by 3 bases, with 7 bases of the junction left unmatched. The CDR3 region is CASSQDRQGFDYGYTF. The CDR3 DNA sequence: TGCGCCAGCAGCCAAGATAGACAGGGCTTCGACTATGGCTACACCTTC.

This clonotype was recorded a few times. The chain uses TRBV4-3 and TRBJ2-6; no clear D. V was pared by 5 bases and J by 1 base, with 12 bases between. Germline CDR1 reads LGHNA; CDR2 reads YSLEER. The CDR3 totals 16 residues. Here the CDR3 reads CASSLVVGSGANVLTF. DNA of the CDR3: TGCGCCAGCAGCTTGGTTGTTGGGTCTGGGGCCAACGTCCTGACTTTC.

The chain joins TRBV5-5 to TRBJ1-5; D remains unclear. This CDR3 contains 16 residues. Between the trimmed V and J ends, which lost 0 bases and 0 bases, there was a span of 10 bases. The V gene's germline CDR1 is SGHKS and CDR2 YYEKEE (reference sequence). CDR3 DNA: TGTGCCAGCAGCTTGGCGGATATTTATAGCAATCAGCCCCAGCATTTT. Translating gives CASSLADIYSNQPQHF.

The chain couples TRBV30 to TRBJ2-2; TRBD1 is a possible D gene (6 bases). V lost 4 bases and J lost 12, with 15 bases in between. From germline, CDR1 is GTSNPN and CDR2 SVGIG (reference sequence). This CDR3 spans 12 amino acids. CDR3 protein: CAWMAGDPKLFF. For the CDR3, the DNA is TGTGCCTGGATGGCAGGGGATCCGAAGCTGTTTTTT.

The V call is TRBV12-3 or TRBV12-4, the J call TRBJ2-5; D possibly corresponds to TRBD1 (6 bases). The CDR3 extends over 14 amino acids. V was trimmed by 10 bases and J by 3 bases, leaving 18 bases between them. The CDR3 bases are TGTGCCAACACCCCGGACAGAAAGAAAGAGACCCAGTACTTC. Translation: CANTPDRKKETQYF.

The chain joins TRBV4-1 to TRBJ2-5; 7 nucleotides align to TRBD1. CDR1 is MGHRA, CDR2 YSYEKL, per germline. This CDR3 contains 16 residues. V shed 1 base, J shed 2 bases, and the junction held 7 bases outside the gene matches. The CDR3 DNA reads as TGCGCCAGCAGCCAAGGCTGGGGACAGCAACAAGAGACCCAGTACTTC. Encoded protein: CASSQGWGQQQETQYF.

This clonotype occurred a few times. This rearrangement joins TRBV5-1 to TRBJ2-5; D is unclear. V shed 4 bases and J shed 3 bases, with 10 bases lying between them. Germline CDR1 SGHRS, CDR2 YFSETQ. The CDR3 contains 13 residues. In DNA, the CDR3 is TGCGCCAGCAGCCCACCACCCGAAGAGACCCAGTACTTC. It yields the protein CASSPPPEETQYF.

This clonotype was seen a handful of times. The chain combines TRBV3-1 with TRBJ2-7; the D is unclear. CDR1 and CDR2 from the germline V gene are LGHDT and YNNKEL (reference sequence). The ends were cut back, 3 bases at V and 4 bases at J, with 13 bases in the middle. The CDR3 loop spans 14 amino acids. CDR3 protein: CASSQLQKSYEQYF. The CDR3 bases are TGTGCCAGCAGCCAGCTTCAGAAATCTTACGAGCAGTACTTC.

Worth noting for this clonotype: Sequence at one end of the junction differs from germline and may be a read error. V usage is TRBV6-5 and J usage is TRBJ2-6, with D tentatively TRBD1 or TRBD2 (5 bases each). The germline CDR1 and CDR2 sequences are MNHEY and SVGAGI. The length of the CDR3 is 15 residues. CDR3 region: CASSIGESGADVLTF. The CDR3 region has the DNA TGTGCCAGCAGTATTGGGGAGTCTGGGGCCGACGTCCTGACTTTC.

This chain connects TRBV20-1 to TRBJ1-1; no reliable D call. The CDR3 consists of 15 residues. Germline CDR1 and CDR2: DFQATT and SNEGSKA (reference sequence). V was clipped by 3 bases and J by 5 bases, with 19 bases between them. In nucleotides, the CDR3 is TGCAGTGCTAGTGGGCGTCCGCGTCAGTATACTGAAGCTTTCTTT. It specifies CSASGRPRQYTEAFF.

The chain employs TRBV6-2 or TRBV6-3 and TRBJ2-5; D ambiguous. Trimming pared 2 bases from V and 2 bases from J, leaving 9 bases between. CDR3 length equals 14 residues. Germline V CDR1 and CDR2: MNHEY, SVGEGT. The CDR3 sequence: CASSYGILQETQYF. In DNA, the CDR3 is TGTGCCAGCAGTTACGGTATTTTACAAGAGACCCAGTACTTC.

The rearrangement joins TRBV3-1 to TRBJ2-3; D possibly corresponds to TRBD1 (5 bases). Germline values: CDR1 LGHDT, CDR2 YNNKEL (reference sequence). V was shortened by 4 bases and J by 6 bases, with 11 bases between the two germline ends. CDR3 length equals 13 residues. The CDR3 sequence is CASSRGTTDTQYF. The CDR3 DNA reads TGTGCCAGCAGCCGGGGCACCACCGATACGCAGTATTTT.

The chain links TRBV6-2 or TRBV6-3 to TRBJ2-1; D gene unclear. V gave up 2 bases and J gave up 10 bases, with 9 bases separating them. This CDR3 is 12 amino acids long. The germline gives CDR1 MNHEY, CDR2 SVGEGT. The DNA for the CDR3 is TGTGCCAGCAGTTACGGGGTTTGGGAGCAGTTCTTC. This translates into CASSYGVWEQFF.

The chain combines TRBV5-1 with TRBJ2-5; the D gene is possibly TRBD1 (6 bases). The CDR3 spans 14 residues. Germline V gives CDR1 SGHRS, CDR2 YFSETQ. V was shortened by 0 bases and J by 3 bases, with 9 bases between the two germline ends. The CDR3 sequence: CASSLVSGEETQYF. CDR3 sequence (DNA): TGCGCCAGCAGCTTGGTGTCAGGGGAAGAGACCCAGTACTTC.

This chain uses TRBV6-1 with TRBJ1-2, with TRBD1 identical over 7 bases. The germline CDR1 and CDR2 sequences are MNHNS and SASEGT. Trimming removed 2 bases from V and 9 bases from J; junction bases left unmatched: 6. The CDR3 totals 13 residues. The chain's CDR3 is CASSETRQGSYTF. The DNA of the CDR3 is TGTGCCAGCAGTGAAACCCGACAGGGAAGCTACACCTTC.

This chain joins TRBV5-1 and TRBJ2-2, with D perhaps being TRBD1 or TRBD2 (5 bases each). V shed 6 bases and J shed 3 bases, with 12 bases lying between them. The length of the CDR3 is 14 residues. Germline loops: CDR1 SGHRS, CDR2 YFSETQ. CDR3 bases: TGCGCCAGCACCACGGGGCAGTACACCGGGGAGCTGTTTTTT. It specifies CASTTGQYTGELFF.

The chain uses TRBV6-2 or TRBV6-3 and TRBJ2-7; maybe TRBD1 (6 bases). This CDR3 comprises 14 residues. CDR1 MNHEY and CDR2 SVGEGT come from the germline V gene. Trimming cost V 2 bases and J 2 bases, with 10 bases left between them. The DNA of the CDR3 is TGTGCCAGCAGTTACCCTCAGGGGCCCTACGAGCAGTACTTC. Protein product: CASSYPQGPYEQYF.

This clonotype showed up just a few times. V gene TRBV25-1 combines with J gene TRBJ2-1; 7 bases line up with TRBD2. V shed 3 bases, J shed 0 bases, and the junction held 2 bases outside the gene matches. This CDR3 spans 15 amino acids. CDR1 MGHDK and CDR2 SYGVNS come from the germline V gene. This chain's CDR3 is CASSDGGGSYNEQFF. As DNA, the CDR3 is TGTGCCAGCAGTGACGGCGGGGGCTCCTACAATGAGCAGTTCTTC.

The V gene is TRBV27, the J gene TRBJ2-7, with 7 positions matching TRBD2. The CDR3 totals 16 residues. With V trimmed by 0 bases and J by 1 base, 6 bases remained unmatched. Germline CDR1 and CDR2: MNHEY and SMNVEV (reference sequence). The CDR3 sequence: CASSLSRGIGSYEQYF. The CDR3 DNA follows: TGTGCCAGCAGTTTATCGCGGGGGATAGGGTCCTACGAGCAGTACTTC.

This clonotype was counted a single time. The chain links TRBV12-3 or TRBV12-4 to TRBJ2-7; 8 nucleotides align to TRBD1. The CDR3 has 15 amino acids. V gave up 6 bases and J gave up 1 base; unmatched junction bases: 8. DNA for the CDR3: TGTGCCAGCAGAAGACAGGGGAGGAAATCCTACGAGCAGTACTTC. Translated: CASRRQGRKSYEQYF.